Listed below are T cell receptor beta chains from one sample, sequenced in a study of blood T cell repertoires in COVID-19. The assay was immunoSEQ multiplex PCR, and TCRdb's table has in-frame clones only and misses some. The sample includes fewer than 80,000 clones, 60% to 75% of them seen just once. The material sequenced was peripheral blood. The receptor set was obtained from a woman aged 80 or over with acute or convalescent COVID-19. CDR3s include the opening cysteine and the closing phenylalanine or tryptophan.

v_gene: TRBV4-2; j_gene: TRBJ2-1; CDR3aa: CASSQEGLYNEQFF
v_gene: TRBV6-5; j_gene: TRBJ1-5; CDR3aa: CASSGNQPQHF
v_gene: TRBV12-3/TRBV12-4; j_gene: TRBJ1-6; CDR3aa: CASNNRGNSPLHF
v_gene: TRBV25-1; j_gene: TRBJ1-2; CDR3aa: CASSGLSGGLGYGYTF
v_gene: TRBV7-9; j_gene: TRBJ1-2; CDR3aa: CASSPGTGVYGYTF
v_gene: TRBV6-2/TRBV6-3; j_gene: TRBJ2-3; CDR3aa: CASSSAWDRGRSDTQYF
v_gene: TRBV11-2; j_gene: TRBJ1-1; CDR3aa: CASSLEQVNTEAFF
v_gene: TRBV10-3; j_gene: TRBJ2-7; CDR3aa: CAISEMGRQGAYEQYF
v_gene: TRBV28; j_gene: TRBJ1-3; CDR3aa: CASTGGGLGNTIYF
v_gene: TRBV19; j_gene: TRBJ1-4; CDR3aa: CASTKPGGGEKLFF
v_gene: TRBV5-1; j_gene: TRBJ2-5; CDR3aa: CASNSPAGAETQYF
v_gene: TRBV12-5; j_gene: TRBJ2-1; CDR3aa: CASGSTPGGYEQFF
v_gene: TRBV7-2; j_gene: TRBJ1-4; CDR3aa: CASSLGPQNEKLFF
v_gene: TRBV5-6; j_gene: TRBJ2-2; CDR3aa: CASSLRGFSPGELFF
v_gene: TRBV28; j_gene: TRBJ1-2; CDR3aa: CASTPGTGLHGYTF
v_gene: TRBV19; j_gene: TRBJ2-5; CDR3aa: CASSSRVQETQYF
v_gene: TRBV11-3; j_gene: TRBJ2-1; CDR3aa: CASSLERQTYNEQFF
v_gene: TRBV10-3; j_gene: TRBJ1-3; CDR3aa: CATSGGSSGNTIYF
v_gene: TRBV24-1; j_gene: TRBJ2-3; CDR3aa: CATSDPSGRGFTDTQYF
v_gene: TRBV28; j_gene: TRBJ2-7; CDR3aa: CASKTSGRSDTYEQYF
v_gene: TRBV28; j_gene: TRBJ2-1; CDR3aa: CASSLPASEKQFF
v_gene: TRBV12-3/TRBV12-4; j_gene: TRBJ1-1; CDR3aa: CASSLAGGTEAFF